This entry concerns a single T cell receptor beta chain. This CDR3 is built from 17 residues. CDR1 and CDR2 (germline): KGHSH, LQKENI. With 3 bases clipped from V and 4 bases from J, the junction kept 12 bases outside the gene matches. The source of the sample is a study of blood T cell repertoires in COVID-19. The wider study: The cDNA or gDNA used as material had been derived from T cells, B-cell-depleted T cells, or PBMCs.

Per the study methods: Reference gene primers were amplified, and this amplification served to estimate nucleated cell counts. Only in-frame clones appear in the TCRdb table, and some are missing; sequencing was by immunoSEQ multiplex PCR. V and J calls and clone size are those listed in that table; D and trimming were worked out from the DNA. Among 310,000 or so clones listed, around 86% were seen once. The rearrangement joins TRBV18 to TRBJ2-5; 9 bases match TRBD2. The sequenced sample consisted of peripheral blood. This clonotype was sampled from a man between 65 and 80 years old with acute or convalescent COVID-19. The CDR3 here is CASSPFSGVAGAETQYF. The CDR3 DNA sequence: TGTGCCAGCTCACCGTTCTCCGGGGTAGCGGGAGCAGAGACCCAGTACTTC.